Listed here is a single T cell receptor (beta chain). The antigen remains undetermined. These data belong to a study of shared clonotypes between healthy human individuals. General study findings and limits: Memory subsets had estimated richness that was generally smaller than that of naive subsets.

Into CD45RA+ naive and CD45RA-negative memory subsets, the CD4+ cells were split. The V gene's germline CDR1 is MNHNS and CDR2 SASEGT. The CDR3 has 16 amino acids. V lost 3 bases, J lost 6 bases, and 11 bases stayed unmatched. Sequenced by immunoSEQ multiplex PCR; TCRdb stores in-frame clones only, minus some. The table records around 2.1 million clones, approximately 94% of them present only once. What was sequenced was naive CD4+ T cells sorted from blood. Subset given: CD45RA+ positively selected. V usage is TRBV6-1 and J usage is TRBJ2-7, with 10 bases lining up with TRBD1. The receptor was derived from a man between 18 and 35 years old in good health. The CDR3 reads CASSDYPGQGISEQYF. CDR3 in DNA: TGTGCCAGCAGTGACTACCCGGGACAGGGGATTAGCGAGCAGTACTTC.